This record concerns one TCR beta chain sequence. This entry belongs to a study of shared clonotypes between healthy human individuals. Assay: immunoSEQ multiplex PCR; the TCRdb copy retains only in-frame clones and omits some. The data hold more than 2 million clones, with nearly 97% observed a single time. Germline CDR1 LNHDA, CDR2 SQIVND (reference sequence). The J segment lost 9 bases and the V segment lost 3 bases, leaving 5 bases of the junction unmatched. The CDR3 totals 14 residues. Input material: naive CD4+ T cells sorted from blood. The sample's subset: CD45RA+ positively selected. The clonotype was recovered from a man aged 18 to 30 in good health. The rearrangement joins TRBV19 to TRBJ1-6; 7 positions agree with TRBD1. CDR3 in DNA: TGTGCCAGTAGTATCGCCAGGGGGATTTCACCCCTCCACTTT. Its translation: CASSIARGISPLHF.